The present TCR beta chain was sequenced within a study of blood T cell repertoires in COVID-19. Study at large: Both acute and convalescent COVID-19 samples were obtained from the United States, Italy and Spain.

This CDR3 is built from 14 residues. Trimming removed 6 bases at V and 6 bases at J, with 15 bases between. Looked up from germline, CDR1 is KGHSH and CDR2 is LQKENI. Methods used by the authors: Reference gene primer amplification gave nucleated cell count estimates. Some clones are missing from TCRdb's copy, which holds only in-frame ones; the method was immunoSEQ multiplex PCR. Clone size and the V and J calls come from that table; the DNA yielded D and trimming. Among about 180,000 clones, 85% to 90% were seen once, and the ten largest hold roughly 2.9%. Sequencing was performed on peripheral blood. The source of this sequence is a woman aged 25 to 39 with active or convalescent COVID-19. The J gene is TRBJ2-1, the V gene TRBV18; D is perhaps TRBD2 (6 bases). The CDR3 DNA reads TGTGCCAGCTCCCCGCTCGGGGGAACCAATGAGCAGTTCTTC. Its protein product is CASSPLGGTNEQFF.